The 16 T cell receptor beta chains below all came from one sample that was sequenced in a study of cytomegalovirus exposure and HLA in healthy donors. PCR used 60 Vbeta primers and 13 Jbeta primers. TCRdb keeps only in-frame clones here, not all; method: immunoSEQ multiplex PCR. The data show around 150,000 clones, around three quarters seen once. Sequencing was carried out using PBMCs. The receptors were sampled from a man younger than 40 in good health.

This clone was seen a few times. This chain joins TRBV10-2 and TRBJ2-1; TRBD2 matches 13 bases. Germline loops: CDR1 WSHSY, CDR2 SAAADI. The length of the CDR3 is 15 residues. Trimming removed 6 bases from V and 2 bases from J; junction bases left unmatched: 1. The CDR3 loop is CASRGLAGPYNEQFF. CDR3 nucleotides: TGCGCCAGCAGGGGACTAGCGGGACCCTACAATGAGCAGTTCTTC.

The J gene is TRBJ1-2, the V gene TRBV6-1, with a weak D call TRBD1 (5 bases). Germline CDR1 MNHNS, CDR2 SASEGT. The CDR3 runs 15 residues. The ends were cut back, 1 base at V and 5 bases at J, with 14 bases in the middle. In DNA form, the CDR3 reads TGTGCCAGCAGTGAAGGGAAGGCGGGACGGTATGGCTACACCTTC. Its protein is CASSEGKAGRYGYTF.

The CDR3 DNA follows: TGTGCCAGCAGTTCCGGGAGGACACCAAAAGAGACCCAGTACTTC. It is translated as CASSSGRTPKETQYF. V gene TRBV27 combines with J gene TRBJ2-5; 7 bases fit TRBD2. The CDR3 sequence is 15 residues long. The V segment lost 4 bases and the J segment 3 bases; nucleotides outside the gene matches: 8. Germline V CDR1 and CDR2: MNHEY, SMNVEV (reference sequence).

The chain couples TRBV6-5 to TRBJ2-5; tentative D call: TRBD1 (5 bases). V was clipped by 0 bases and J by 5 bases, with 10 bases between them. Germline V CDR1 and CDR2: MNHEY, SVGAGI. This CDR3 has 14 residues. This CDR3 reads CASSYSDRRETQYF. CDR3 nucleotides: TGTGCCAGCAGTTACTCTGACAGACGGGAGACCCAGTACTTC.

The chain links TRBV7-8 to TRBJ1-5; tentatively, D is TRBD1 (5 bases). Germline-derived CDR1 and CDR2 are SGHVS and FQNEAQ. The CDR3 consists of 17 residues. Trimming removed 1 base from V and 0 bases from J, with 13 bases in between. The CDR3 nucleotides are TGTGCCAGCAGCTTAGGGGAGGGACCCTATAGCAATCAGCCCCAGCATTTT. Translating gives CASSLGEGPYSNQPQHF.

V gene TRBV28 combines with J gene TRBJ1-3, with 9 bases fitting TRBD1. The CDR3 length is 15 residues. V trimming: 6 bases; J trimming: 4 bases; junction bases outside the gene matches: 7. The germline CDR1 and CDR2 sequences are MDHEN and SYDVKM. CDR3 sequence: CASRAQGALGNTIYF. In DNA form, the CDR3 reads TGTGCCAGCAGAGCACAGGGGGCGCTGGGAAACACCATATATTTT.

The CDR3 loop is CASSYWTGGYNEQFF. For the CDR3, the DNA is TGTGCCAGCAGTTACTGGACAGGGGGCTACAATGAGCAGTTCTTC. The V gene is TRBV6-5, the J gene TRBJ2-1; 10 nucleotides align to TRBD1. Germline V lookup: CDR1 MNHEY, CDR2 SVGAGI. This CDR3 is 15 amino acids long. The ends lost 1 base at V and 3 bases at J; junction bases unmatched: 0.

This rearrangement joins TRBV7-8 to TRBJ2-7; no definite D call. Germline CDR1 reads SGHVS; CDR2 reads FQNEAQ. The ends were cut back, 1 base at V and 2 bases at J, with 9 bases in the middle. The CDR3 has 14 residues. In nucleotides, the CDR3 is TGTGCCAGCAGCTTAGTCCTCGTCCCCTACGAGCAGTACTTC. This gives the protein CASSLVLVPYEQYF.

The DNA for the CDR3 is TGTGCCAGCAGTTTAGGTCCAGGGGAAGACGAGCAGTACTTC. Protein product: CASSLGPGEDEQYF. The chain carries TRBV27 and TRBJ2-7; possible D gene TRBD1, 6 bases. Per germline, CDR1 MNHEY and CDR2 SMNVEV (reference sequence). The CDR3 is 14 residues long. Trimming stripped 2 bases from V and 5 bases from J, with 13 bases between.

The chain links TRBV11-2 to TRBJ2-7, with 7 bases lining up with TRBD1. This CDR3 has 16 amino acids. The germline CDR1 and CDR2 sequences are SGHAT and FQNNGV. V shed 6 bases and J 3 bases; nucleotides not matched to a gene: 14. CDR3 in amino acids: CASRSGRGTVIYEQYF. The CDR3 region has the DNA TGTGCCAGCAGATCCGGTAGGGGGACAGTCATCTACGAGCAGTACTTC.

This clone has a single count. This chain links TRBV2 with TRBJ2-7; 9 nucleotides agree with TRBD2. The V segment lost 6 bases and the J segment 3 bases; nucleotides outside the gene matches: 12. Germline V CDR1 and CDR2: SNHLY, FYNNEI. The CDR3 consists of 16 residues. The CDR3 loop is CASRLGGLAGIYEQYF. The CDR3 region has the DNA TGTGCCAGCAGGTTAGGTGGGCTAGCGGGGATCTACGAGCAGTACTTC.

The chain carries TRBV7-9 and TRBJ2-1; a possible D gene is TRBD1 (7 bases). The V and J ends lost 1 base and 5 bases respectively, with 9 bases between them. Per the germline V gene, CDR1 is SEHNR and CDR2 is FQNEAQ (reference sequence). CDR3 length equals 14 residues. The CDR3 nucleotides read TGTGCCAGCAGCTTAGGCAGGGGGGACAATGAGCAGTTCTTC. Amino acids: CASSLGRGDNEQFF.

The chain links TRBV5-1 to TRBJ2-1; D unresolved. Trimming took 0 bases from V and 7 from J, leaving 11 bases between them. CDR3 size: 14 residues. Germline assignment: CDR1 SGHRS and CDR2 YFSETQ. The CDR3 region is CASSLDDNLNEQFF. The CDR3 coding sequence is TGCGCCAGCAGCTTGGACGACAATTTAAATGAGCAGTTCTTC.

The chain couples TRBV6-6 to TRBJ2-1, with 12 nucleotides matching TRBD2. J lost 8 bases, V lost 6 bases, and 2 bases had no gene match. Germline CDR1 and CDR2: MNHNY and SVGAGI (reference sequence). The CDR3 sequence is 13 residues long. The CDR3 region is CASSLAGGYEQFF. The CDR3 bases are TGTGCCAGCAGCCTAGCGGGAGGGTATGAGCAGTTCTTC.

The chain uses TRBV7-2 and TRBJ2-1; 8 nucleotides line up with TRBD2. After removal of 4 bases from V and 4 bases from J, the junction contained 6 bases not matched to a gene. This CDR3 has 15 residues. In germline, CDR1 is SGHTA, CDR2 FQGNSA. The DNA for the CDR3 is TGTGCCAGCAGCTCCGGGACTAGGTGGTACAATGAGCAGTTCTTC. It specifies CASSSGTRWYNEQFF.

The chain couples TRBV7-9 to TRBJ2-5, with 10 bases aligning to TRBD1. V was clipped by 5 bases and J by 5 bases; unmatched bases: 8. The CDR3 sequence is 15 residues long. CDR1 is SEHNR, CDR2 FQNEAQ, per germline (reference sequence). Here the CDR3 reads CASSLVGTGDETQYF. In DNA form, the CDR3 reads TGTGCCAGCAGCCTAGTGGGGACAGGGGATGAGACCCAGTACTTC.